Here is one TCR beta chain with its context. Its antigen is undetermined. This entry comes from a study of memory CD4+ T cells and cytomegalovirus serostatus. As for the study in general: This sample comes from healthy Belgian adults, 8 to 10 CMV seropositive, about 23 seronegative. Study results and limitations: Median bootstrapped AUC for CMV status was approximately 0.96 originally, 0.9 to 0.93 US-trained. Suggested: most of the CMV-linked TCR signature lies in CD4+ memory cells.

Single viable CD3+CD4+CD8-CD45RO+ cells were sorted as the memory CD4+ T cells. CD4+ T cells were isolated by positive magnetic selection. Data came from immunoSEQ multiplex PCR; TCRdb stores just in-frame clones and leaves some out. The sample carries 50,000 or so clones, approximately 83% recorded once. V was cut by 5 bases and J by 2 bases, with 15 bases left in between. The CDR3 contains 16 residues. Germline-derived CDR1 and CDR2 are SEHNR and FQNEAQ (reference sequence). Source material: memory CD4+ T cells from blood. The rearrangement links TRBV7-9 to TRBJ2-2; D could derive from TRBD1 or TRBD2 (5 bases each). This clonotype originated in an adult in good health and CMV-seronegative. The CDR3 region has the DNA TGTGCCAGCAGCCCGGTGGGACGGAATAACACCGGGGAGCTGTTTTTT. Its translation is CASSPVGRNNTGELFF.